The source of this T cell receptor (beta chain) is a study of blood T cell repertoires in COVID-19. Study context: The origin of the acute and convalescent COVID-19 samples was the United States, Italy and Spain.

Original processing notes: Counts of nucleated cells, estimated from reference gene primer amplification, were obtained. The table came from immunoSEQ multiplex PCR; TCRdb's copy has only in-frame clones and leaves some out. V and J calls and clone size follow that table, whereas D and trimming were derived from the DNA. Altogether under 20,000 clones are present, just over 90% being singletons, with the ten largest covering approximately 4%. The J segment lost 8 bases and the V segment lost 1 base, leaving 6 bases of the junction unmatched. The V gene's germline CDR1 is MDHEN and CDR2 SYDVKM. The CDR3 is 15 residues long.

The sequenced sample was peripheral blood. V and J are TRBV28 and TRBJ1-4; TRBD1 matches 8 bases. The receptor's source is a woman between 45 and 60 years old with active COVID-19. Here the CDR3 reads CASSLFRGLGEKLFF. CDR3 nucleotides: TGTGCCAGCAGTTTATTCAGGGGGCTGGGGGAAAAACTGTTTTTT.